There are many counts of the clone carrying this TCR beta chain. The antigen is undetermined. Quantitative 5'-RACE with molecular barcodes generated TCR beta libraries. Via MiXCR, TCRdb re-called the 5' RACE reads, giving one row per CDR3 protein. The table shows 700,000 to 850,000 distinct CDR3 sequences, with about 10% occurring only once. Germline CDR1 and CDR2: SQVTM and ANQGSEA. The CDR3 is made up of 15 amino acids. V was pared by 7 bases and J by 0 bases, with 8 bases of the junction left unmatched. The data belong to a study of CD8 T cells in ankylosing spondylitis. Study results and caveats: Seemingly characteristic of ankylosing spondylitis blood was a TCR beta motif consisting of several highly homologous variants. Reportedly, matched ankylosing spondylitis synovial fluid was significantly enriched for disease-linked clones. Previous work reported some of these motif variants in the synovial fluid and blood of reactive arthritis.

Sequencing used blood, either unsorted or a sorted T cell fraction (not recorded which). This receptor was obtained from a male donor with ankylosing spondylitis. The V and J genes are TRBV29-1 and TRBJ2-3; 9 nucleotides align to TRBD2. The CDR3: CSALGTSLSTDTQYF. The CDR3 coding sequence is TGCAGCGCCCTGGGGACTAGCCTTAGCACAGATACGCAGTATTTT.